This entry features one T cell receptor beta chain sequence. Clones were read by immunoSEQ multiplex PCR, and TCRdb kept only the in-frame ones, dropping some. The table shows roughly 38,000 clones, with 85% to 90% occurring only once. These data originate in a study of blood T cell repertoires in COVID-19. This CDR3 comprises 15 residues. Germline trimming cut 7 bases from V and 8 bases from J; bases unmatched to any gene: 12. Germline CDR1 LNHDA, CDR2 SQIVND (reference sequence). The genes are TRBV19 and TRBJ2-1, with 9 bases aligning to TRBD2. Sample: peripheral blood. The receptor's source is a man between 65 and 85 years old with acute or convalescent COVID-19. The CDR3: CASTPWASGNHEQFF. The CDR3 DNA reads as TGTGCCAGTACCCCCTGGGCTAGCGGGAATCATGAGCAGTTCTTC. Full variable domain (missing parts from reference TRBV19 and TRBJ2-1): DGGITQSPKYLFRKEGQNVTLSCEQNLNHDAMYWYRQDPGQGLRLIYYSQIVNDFQKGDIAEGYSVSREKKESFPLTVTSAQKNPTAFYLCASTPWASGNHEQFFGPGTRLTVL.